One sample yielded the 9 T cell receptor beta chains listed below, sequenced in a study of T cells in tumors after PD-1 blockade. Here immunoSEQ multiplex PCR was the method, and the copy in TCRdb shows in-frame clones only, minus some. The sample contains roughly 48,000 clones, 81% of which appear only once. This specimen was PBMCs, taken before anti-PD-1 treatment. The receptors here all came from a human donor with basal cell carcinoma.

The chain is built from TRBV28 and TRBJ1-3, with D uncertain. The CDR3 length is 15 residues. Trimming stripped 7 bases from V and 0 bases from J, with 13 bases between. Germline CDR1 is MDHEN and CDR2 is SYDVKM. The chain's CDR3 is CASTLLGISGNTIYF. The CDR3 DNA follows: TGTGCCAGCACCCTCCTCGGGATCTCTGGAAACACCATATATTTT.

The chain employs TRBV10-3 and TRBJ1-5; 7 nucleotides line up with TRBD1. The V gene's germline CDR1 is ENHRY and CDR2 SYGVKD. The CDR3 consists of 13 residues. The trim removed 4 bases at V and 7 bases at J, leaving 4 bases unmatched. Here the CDR3 DNA reads TGTGCCATCAGTGGAGGGGGCGAACAGCCCCAGCATTTT. Translating gives CAISGGGEQPQHF.

The chain is built from TRBV5-1 and TRBJ2-3, with 9 bases fitting TRBD2. The CDR3 extends over 15 amino acids. With 0 bases clipped from V and 1 base from J, the junction kept 0 bases outside the gene matches. From germline, CDR1 is SGHRS and CDR2 YFSETQ. In DNA, the CDR3 is TGCGCCAGCAGCTTGGGGACTAGCGGCACAGATACGCAGTATTTT. The encoded protein is CASSLGTSGTDTQYF.

On this clone itself: This sample also contains other DNA sequences that code for the same CDR3. The J gene is TRBJ1-2, the V gene TRBV18, with D perhaps TRBD1 (6 bases). V was pared by 1 base and J by 0 bases, with 9 bases between. Germline-derived CDR1 and CDR2 are KGHSH and LQKENI. This CDR3 has 15 amino acids. CDR3 nucleotides: TGTGCCAGCTCACCACTACGGGACACTAACTATGGCTACACCTTC. Protein sequence: CASSPLRDTNYGYTF. The variable domain in full, completed from reference TRBV18 and TRBJ1-2, reads NAGVMQNPRHLVRRRGQEARLRCSPMKGHSHVYWYRQLPEEGLKFMVYLQKENIIDESGMPKERFSAEFPKEGPSILRIQQVVRGDSAAYFCASSPLRDTNYGYTFGSGTRLTVV.

The rearrangement joins TRBV5-1 to TRBJ2-3, with a tentative D call TRBD1 (6 bases). The germline V and J ends were trimmed by 5 bases and 1 base, with 14 bases remaining between them. The CDR3 has 15 residues. The germline CDR1 and CDR2 sequences are SGHRS and YFSETQ. CDR3 in amino acids: CASRRDTEGTDTQYF. The CDR3 DNA is TGCGCCAGCAGAAGGGACACCGAGGGCACAGATACGCAGTATTTT.

The gene calls are TRBV29-1 and TRBJ2-3, with 9 bases lining up with TRBD2. The CDR3 spans 15 residues. Germline V gene lookup returns CDR1 SQVTM and CDR2 ANQGSEA. The CDR3 bases are TGCACCATTGTCCGGACTAGCGTTAGCACAGATACGCAGTATTTT. Amino acid sequence: CTIVRTSVSTDTQYF.

The V and J genes are TRBV6-6 and TRBJ1-3; 7 bases map to TRBD1. Germline V lookup: CDR1 MNHNY, CDR2 SVGAGI (reference sequence). The CDR3 is made up of 14 amino acids. V lost 6 bases and J lost 0; bases outside the gene matches: 2. The CDR3 region is CASRAGGSGNTIYF. The CDR3 coding sequence is TGTGCCAGCAGAGCAGGGGGCTCTGGAAACACCATATATTTT.

This clone has only one observation. The V and J genes are TRBV27 and TRBJ1-3, with a weak D call TRBD1 (6 bases). V dropped 5 bases and J dropped 3 bases, with 17 bases sitting between them. Germline V CDR1 and CDR2: MNHEY, SMNVEV (reference sequence). This CDR3 is built from 16 residues. The CDR3 region is CASSPGRTELGNTIYF. As DNA, the CDR3 is TGTGCCAGCAGTCCGGGCCGGACAGAGCTTGGAAACACCATATATTTT.

The rearrangement joins TRBV5-1 to TRBJ1-2, with 11 positions matching TRBD1. This CDR3 has 14 residues. Germline V gene sequence: CDR1 SGHRS, CDR2 YFSETQ. V gave up 3 bases and J gave up 5 bases; unmatched junction bases: 3. Here the CDR3 DNA reads TGCGCCAGCAGCTCAGGACAGGGGGCTTATGGCTACACCTTC. It codes for CASSSGQGAYGYTF.